The 15 T cell receptor beta chains below all came from one sample that was sequenced in a study of pediatric ulcerative colitis. This table comes from immunoSEQ multiplex PCR, and its TCRdb copy is limited to in-frame clones, with some not included. The sample holds about 60,000 clones, about 90% seen once. Sequencing was carried out using blood. All receptors come from a boy aged 5-17 years who was a control in a study of pediatric ulcerative colitis.

The chain has TRBV5-1 and TRBJ1-5, with D unresolved. Germline values: CDR1 SGHRS, CDR2 YFSETQ. V lost 4 bases and J lost 5, with 10 bases in between. This CDR3 spans 13 amino acids. The CDR3 DNA sequence: TGCGCCAGCAGCCTCTGGGCGGATCAGCCCCAGCATTTT. Translated: CASSLWADQPQHF.

The genes are TRBV7-3 and TRBJ1-5; tentative D call: TRBD1 (6 bases). CDR3 size: 13 residues. The V end lost 4 bases, the J end lost 7 bases, and 11 bases lay between the germline ends. The germline CDR1 and CDR2 sequences are SGHTA and FQGTGA. This CDR3 reads CASSSRGGQPQHF. The CDR3 DNA reads as TGTGCCAGCAGCTCCAGGGGTGGGCAGCCCCAGCATTTT.

This rearrangement joins TRBV9 to TRBJ1-1; D unclear. This CDR3 region has 14 residues. Trimming pared 0 bases from V and 1 base from J, leaving 7 bases between. From germline, CDR1 is SGDLS and CDR2 YYNGEE. The CDR3 DNA reads TGTGCCAGCAGCGTAGACGCAGGGAACACTGAAGCTTTCTTT. This encodes CASSVDAGNTEAFF.

There are a few counts of this clone. The J gene is TRBJ1-2, the V gene TRBV16, with D unresolved. Trimming cost V 5 bases and J 8 bases, with 18 bases left between them. From germline, CDR1 is KGHSY and CDR2 FQNENV. The CDR3 is 14 residues long. The CDR3 region is CASSIGPITMGYTF. The CDR3, as DNA: TGTGCCAGCAGCATTGGACCGATAACTATGGGCTACACCTTC.

The genes are TRBV11-2 and TRBJ2-4; no reliable D call. Between the trimmed V and J ends, which lost 1 base and 1 base, there was a span of 11 bases. Germline CDR1 is SGHAT and CDR2 is FQNNGV. The CDR3 is 16 residues long. The CDR3 loop is CASSLVNAGAKNIQYF. The CDR3 DNA is TGTGCCAGCAGCTTAGTCAACGCTGGGGCCAAAAACATTCAGTACTTC.

The CDR3 DNA reads as TGTGCCAGCACCCCCGGACAGGGTCTGAACACTGAAGCTTTCTTT. Translated, it gives CASTPGQGLNTEAFF. V gene TRBV6-6 combines with J gene TRBJ1-1, with 8 bases lining up with TRBD1. Germline CDR1 is MNHNY and CDR2 is SVGAGI (reference sequence). The junction had 7 bases not matched to a gene; V was cut back by 7 bases and J by 0 bases. This CDR3 region has 15 residues.

The chain joins TRBV19 to TRBJ2-7; TRBD1 agrees at 8 bases. J lost 6 bases, V lost 1 base, and 2 bases had no gene match. The CDR3 covers 13 residues. The germline CDR1 and CDR2 sequences are LNHDA and SQIVND (reference sequence). The CDR3 DNA reads as TGTGCCAGTAGTATAGTGGACAGGGTCGAGCAGTACTTC. It translates to CASSIVDRVEQYF.

V and J are TRBV6-1 and TRBJ1-1; unclear D gene. This CDR3 comprises 15 residues. Germline assignment: CDR1 MNHNS and CDR2 SASEGT. V lost 1 base, J lost 1 base, and 10 bases lay in between. The CDR3 DNA is TGTGCCAGCAGTGAAGTCAGGTGGGGGAACACTGAAGCTTTCTTT. It codes for CASSEVRWGNTEAFF.

The chain has TRBV11-2 and TRBJ1-2; D possibly corresponds to TRBD1 (6 bases). With 5 bases removed from V and 5 bases from J, the gap between germline ends came to 12 bases. Germline assignment: CDR1 SGHAT and CDR2 FQNNGV. This CDR3 has 13 amino acids. The chain's CDR3 is CASSSDRSYGYTF. The CDR3 DNA follows: TGTGCCAGCAGCAGTGACAGGTCATATGGCTACACCTTC.

The V gene is TRBV9, the J gene TRBJ2-7, with 10 bases identical to TRBD1. The CDR3 contains 17 residues. The V segment lost 0 bases and the J segment 0 bases; nucleotides outside the gene matches: 6. Germline V gene sequence: CDR1 SGDLS, CDR2 YYNGEE. CDR3 sequence: CASSVGLGQGFSYEQYF. CDR3 bases: TGTGCCAGCAGCGTAGGTCTGGGACAGGGGTTCTCCTACGAGCAGTACTTC.

This clone showed up just a few times. The CDR3 protein is CASSPGRSYGYTF. CDR3 sequence (DNA): TGTGCCAGCAGTCCTGGTCGGTCCTATGGCTACACCTTC. V and J are TRBV14 and TRBJ1-2; no clear D gene. CDR1 and CDR2 (germline): SGHDN, FVKESK. The V end was cut by 6 bases, the J end by 4 bases, with 12 bases between. The CDR3 consists of 13 residues.

The CDR3 reads CASSLASGQGDTEAFF. In nucleotides, the CDR3 is TGTGCCAGCAGCTTGGCCTCTGGGCAGGGGGACACTGAAGCTTTCTTT. The chain is built from TRBV5-4 and TRBJ1-1, with 7 bases that match TRBD1. The germline gives CDR1 SGHNT, CDR2 YYREEE (reference sequence). Trimming removed 0 bases from V and 3 bases from J; junction bases left unmatched: 8. The CDR3 sequence is 16 residues long.

This clone was counted once. The chain employs TRBV10-3 and TRBJ1-3; weak D call: TRBD1 (6 bases). Germline V gene data show CDR1 as ENHRY and CDR2 as SYGVKD. CDR3 size: 16 residues. Trimming took 5 bases from V and 0 from J, leaving 14 bases between them. The CDR3 sequence: CAISLQGLSSGNTIYF. The DNA for the CDR3 is TGTGCCATCAGTCTACAGGGCTTGAGCTCTGGAAACACCATATATTTT.

J is TRBJ2-7 and V is TRBV6-1; TRBD1 matches at 8 bases. Germline lookup yields CDR1 MNHNS and CDR2 SASEGT. This CDR3 is built from 14 residues. J gave up 5 bases and V 7 bases, and 10 bases lay outside the gene matches. This CDR3 is CASTNRQGRNEQYF. The CDR3, as DNA: TGTGCCAGCACTAATAGACAGGGGAGGAACGAGCAGTACTTC.

CDR3 in amino acids: CASSTLAGGVYEQYF. The CDR3 region has the DNA TGTGCCAGCAGTACTCTAGCGGGAGGAGTCTACGAGCAGTACTTC. The rearrangement links TRBV6-5 to TRBJ2-7, with 11 bases identical to TRBD2. Germline trimming cut 5 bases from V and 3 bases from J; bases unmatched to any gene: 6. CDR3 size: 15 residues. Germline V CDR1 and CDR2: MNHEY, SVGAGI.